The 32 T cell receptor beta chains listed next were all sequenced from one sample in a study of vaccination effects on CD4 cells after COVID-19. ViraFEST used viral peptide pools to expand antigen-specific CD4+ T cells before sequencing. Having been cultured for about ten days, the cells underwent CD4+ T cell isolation. Everyone in the study got two shots of either the BNT162b2 or mRNA-1273 vaccine. These receptors' targets are unknown. TCRdb's table, derived via immunoSEQ multiplex PCR, lists solely in-frame clones and lacks some. The data show under 35,000 clones, 70% to 75% seen once. Sequenced here: CD4+ T cells from PBMCs cultured with HCoV-NL63 spike peptides, sampled after COVID-19 vaccination. All receptors derive from a human donor who received a COVID-19 vaccine.

The chain combines TRBV7-9 with TRBJ1-5; 7 bases fit TRBD1. Trimming cost V 5 bases and J 7 bases; bases outside gene matches: 17. This CDR3 region has 17 residues. CDR1 and CDR2 from the germline V gene are SEHNR and FQNEAQ (reference sequence). The CDR3 sequence: CASSAGFQGGILQPQHF. CDR3 bases: TGTGCCAGCAGCGCGGGGTTCCAGGGGGGGATTTTGCAGCCCCAGCATTTT.

The chain recombines TRBV10-3 with TRBJ2-7; the match to TRBD1 covers 7 bases. CDR3 length: 15 residues. With 3 bases clipped from V and 3 bases from J, the junction kept 8 bases outside the gene matches. Germline V gene sequence: CDR1 ENHRY, CDR2 SYGVKD. The CDR3 region is CAISERTGGNYEQYF. The CDR3 DNA reads TGTGCCATCAGTGAAAGGACAGGTGGTAACTACGAGCAGTACTTC.

The rearrangement links TRBV25-1 to TRBJ1-4; the D is unclear. CDR3 length: 16 amino acids. Trimming left V 1 base short and J 0 bases short, with 9 bases between. Germline values: CDR1 MGHDK, CDR2 SYGVNS. CDR3 amino acids: CASSELRSSTNEKLFF. In DNA form, the CDR3 reads TGTGCCAGCAGTGAATTGAGGAGTTCAACTAATGAAAAACTGTTTTTT. Based on the CDR3 plus reference TRBV25-1 and TRBJ1-4, the full variable domain is EADIYQTPRYLVIGTGKKITLECSQTMGHDKMYWYQQDPGMELHLIHYSYGVNSTEKGDLSSESTVSRIRTEHFPLTLESARPSHTSQYLCASSELRSSTNEKLFFGSGTQLSVL.

The CDR3 here is CASTGIAGIHYEQYF. CDR3 in DNA: TGTGCCAGCACGGGAATAGCGGGGATTCACTACGAGCAGTACTTC. The rearrangement uses TRBV2 and TRBJ2-7, with TRBD2 matching 8 bases. The V gene end was trimmed by 7 bases and the J gene end by 3 bases; junction bases not matched to a gene: 11. Germline loops: CDR1 SNHLY, CDR2 FYNNEI. CDR3 size: 15 residues.

This clone is classed as medium-sized. The J gene is TRBJ2-1, the V gene TRBV5-1, with 7 bases matching TRBD2. This CDR3 contains 14 residues. V was clipped by 3 bases and J by 3 bases; unmatched bases: 3. Germline CDR1 SGHRS, CDR2 YFSETQ. CDR3 sequence reads: CASSSAGNYNEQFF. The CDR3 DNA reads TGCGCCAGCAGCTCAGCGGGAAACTACAATGAGCAGTTCTTC.

The rearrangement joins TRBV3-1 (or the pseudogene TRBV3-2) to TRBJ2-1; a possible D gene is TRBD1 (5 bases). The CDR3 has 17 residues. The germline V gene encodes CDR1 LGHDT and CDR2 YNNKEL (reference sequence). Deletions cut 3 bases from V and 0 bases from J, with 15 bases between. Here the CDR3 reads CASSHDSPFSSYNEQFF. The CDR3 DNA reads TGTGCCAGCAGCCATGACAGCCCATTCAGCTCCTACAATGAGCAGTTCTTC.

The chain carries TRBV2 and TRBJ2-5; D is perhaps TRBD1 or TRBD2 (5 bases each). CDR1 and CDR2 from the germline V gene are SNHLY and FYNNEI. V shed 4 bases and J shed 3 bases, with 9 bases lying between them. The CDR3 is made up of 13 amino acids. CDR3 loop: CASSVGRKETQYF. The CDR3 DNA sequence: TGTGCCAGCAGTGTGGGACGGAAAGAGACCCAGTACTTC.

The chain combines TRBV5-4 with TRBJ1-1; D gene unclear. Germline CDR1 reads SGHNT; CDR2 reads YYREEE (reference sequence). This CDR3 is 15 amino acids long. Between the trimmed V and J ends, which lost 4 bases and 3 bases, there was a span of 16 bases. CDR3 region: CASSHQIGGYTEAFF. The DNA for the CDR3 is TGTGCCAGCAGCCACCAGATAGGCGGCTACACTGAAGCTTTCTTT.

V is TRBV27 and J is TRBJ1-5; D is uncertain. Germline CDR1 reads MNHEY; CDR2 reads SMNVEV (reference sequence). The germline V and J ends were trimmed by 0 bases and 3 bases, with 9 bases remaining between them. CDR3 length equals 15 residues. CDR3 in amino acids: CASSLSPSNNQPQHF. The CDR3 nucleotides are TGTGCCAGCAGTTTATCGCCCAGTAACAATCAGCCCCAGCATTTT.

This chain connects TRBV6-1 to TRBJ2-3; 8 nucleotides line up with TRBD1. With 0 bases clipped from V and 6 bases from J, the junction kept 5 bases outside the gene matches. CDR1 MNHNS and CDR2 SASEGT come from the germline V gene. CDR3 length equals 15 residues. DNA of the CDR3: TGTGCCAGCAGTGAAGCGCTACAGGGGGACGATACGCAGTATTTT. It specifies CASSEALQGDDTQYF.

This clone has a handful of counts. The chain has TRBV7-8 and TRBJ1-5; TRBD1 agrees at 8 bases. V gave up 2 bases and J gave up 3 bases; unmatched junction bases: 6. This CDR3 contains 16 residues. Germline CDR1 reads SGHVS; CDR2 reads FQNEAQ. The CDR3 sequence is CASSLIDRGNNQPQHF. CDR3 coding DNA: TGTGCCAGCAGCTTAATCGACAGGGGAAACAATCAGCCCCAGCATTTT.

The chain joins TRBV2 to TRBJ2-5; D may correspond to TRBD1 or TRBD2 (6 bases each). The CDR3 covers 12 residues. Germline CDR1 SNHLY, CDR2 FYNNEI. Trimming removed 8 bases at V and 5 bases at J, with 12 bases between. CDR3 bases: TGTGCCAGCGGAGGGGGTTTGGAGACCCAGTACTTC. Amino acid sequence: CASGGGLETQYF.

V and J are TRBV5-5 and TRBJ1-1; 7 bases fit TRBD1. V gave up 4 bases and J gave up 7 bases; unmatched junction bases: 7. In germline, CDR1 is SGHKS, CDR2 YYEKEE (reference sequence). CDR3 size: 13 residues. The CDR3 nucleotides read TGTGCCAGCAGCGGGGGACAGCTTAGTGAAGCTTTCTTT. Protein product: CASSGGQLSEAFF.

This chain links TRBV10-1 with TRBJ2-1; TRBD1 might be the D (5 bases). The CDR3 length is 11 residues. The V gene's germline CDR1 is WNHNN and CDR2 SYGVQD (reference sequence). The ends were cut back, 8 bases at V and 3 bases at J, with 5 bases in the middle. CDR3 coding DNA: TGCGCCAGCCAGGGCTACAATGAGCAGTTCTTC. Amino acids: CASQGYNEQFF.

This rearrangement joins TRBV3-1 (or the pseudogene TRBV3-2) to TRBJ2-1, with 12 bases lining up with TRBD2. V lost 1 base, J lost 7 bases, and 5 bases stayed unmatched. CDR1 is LGHDT and CDR2 is YNNKEL in the germline V gene (reference sequence). The CDR3 contains 16 residues. CDR3 region: CASSQGLAGGQNEQFF. The CDR3 coding sequence is TGTGCCAGCAGCCAAGGTCTAGCGGGGGGGCAGAATGAGCAGTTCTTC.

This clone was seen a few times. The chain carries TRBV19 and TRBJ2-1; 7 nucleotides agree with TRBD1. This CDR3 contains 15 residues. Germline CDR1 and CDR2: LNHDA and SQIVND (reference sequence). V shed 4 bases and J 0 bases; nucleotides not matched to a gene: 3. The chain's CDR3 is CASSKQGSSYNEQFF. For the CDR3, the DNA is TGTGCCAGTAGTAAACAGGGGAGCTCCTACAATGAGCAGTTCTTC.

This chain connects TRBV18 to TRBJ2-2; weak D call: TRBD1 (5 bases). Between the trimmed V and J ends, which lost 6 bases and 1 base, there was a span of 18 bases. Germline values: CDR1 KGHSH, CDR2 LQKENI. This CDR3 has 17 amino acids. CDR3 sequence: CASSRKTGKKNTGELFF. CDR3 in DNA: TGTGCCAGCTCTCGCAAAACAGGTAAAAAGAACACCGGGGAGCTGTTTTTT.

The chain employs TRBV12-5 and TRBJ2-3; no firm D call. Germline CDR1 LGHNT, CDR2 FRNRAP. The CDR3 is 13 residues long. V gave up 0 bases and J gave up 5 bases, with 6 bases separating them. The CDR3 region has the DNA TGTGCTAGTGGTTTGGTATCACAAGATACGCAGTATTTT. It yields the protein CASGLVSQDTQYF.

The chain joins TRBV18 to TRBJ1-2, with 9 bases identical to TRBD1. J was trimmed by 6 bases and V by 4 bases; bases with no gene match: 0. The germline V gene encodes CDR1 KGHSH and CDR2 LQKENI. The CDR3 runs 12 residues. DNA of the CDR3: TGTGCCAGCTCACGGGACAGGGATGGCTACACCTTC. Amino acid sequence: CASSRDRDGYTF. Based on the CDR3 plus reference TRBV18 and TRBJ1-2, the full variable domain is NAGVMQNPRHLVRRRGQEARLRCSPMKGHSHVYWYRQLPEEGLKFMVYLQKENIIDESGMPKERFSAEFPKEGPSILRIQQVVRGDSAAYFCASSRDRDGYTFGSGTRLTVV.

The chain has TRBV11-3 and TRBJ2-2; the D is unclear. Trimming stripped 0 bases from V and 0 bases from J, with 11 bases between. The CDR3 is made up of 17 amino acids. Germline lookup yields CDR1 SGHNT and CDR2 YENEEA. CDR3 nucleotide sequence: TGTGCCAGCAGCTTAGATCGACTGGGCTCGAACACCGGGGAGCTGTTTTTT. Encoded protein: CASSLDRLGSNTGELFF.

This chain connects TRBV10-2 to TRBJ1-2, with a tentative D call TRBD1 (6 bases). Between the trimmed V and J ends, which lost 8 bases and 0 bases, there was a span of 10 bases. The CDR3 extends over 13 amino acids. CDR1 is WSHSY, CDR2 SAAADI, per germline. As DNA, the CDR3 is TGCGCCAGCCGGGACACTTCTAACTATGGCTACACCTTC. Translated: CASRDTSNYGYTF.

The chain recombines TRBV18 with TRBJ2-1, with D possibly being TRBD1 (5 bases). V was cut by 4 bases and J by 1 base, with 11 bases left in between. The CDR3 sequence is 15 residues long. From germline, CDR1 is KGHSH and CDR2 LQKENI. As DNA, the CDR3 is TGTGCCAGCTCACTGTTCGACAGTTCCTACAATGAGCAGTTCTTC. It yields the protein CASSLFDSSYNEQFF. Supplemented by reference TRBV18 and TRBJ2-1, the full variable domain reads NAGVMQNPRHLVRRRGQEARLRCSPMKGHSHVYWYRQLPEEGLKFMVYLQKENIIDESGMPKERFSAEFPKEGPSILRIQQVVRGDSAAYFCASSLFDSSYNEQFFGPGTRLTVL.

The chain has TRBV4-1 and TRBJ2-7; tentatively, D is TRBD2 (7 bases). Trimming cost V 5 bases and J 1 base, with 18 bases left between them. The CDR3 length is 16 residues. Germline V lookup: CDR1 MGHRA, CDR2 YSYEKL. CDR3 in amino acids: CASSTLGGGPSYEQYF. The DNA of the CDR3 is TGCGCCAGCAGCACTCTAGGGGGAGGGCCTTCCTACGAGCAGTACTTC.

The chain has TRBV21-1 and TRBJ2-1; the table's D gene call, TRBD2, was not cross checked with the DNA. TRBV21-1 is marked as a pseudogene. This CDR3 is 18 amino acids long. DNA for the CDR3: TGTGCCAGCAGCAAAGCACTAGCGGGGGATAGCTCCTACAATGAGCAGTTCTTC. It yields the protein CASSKALAGDSSYNEQFF.

The chain couples TRBV30 to TRBJ1-1, with D possibly TRBD1 on 5 matching bases. V was shortened by 6 bases and J by 1 base, with 27 bases between the two germline ends. The germline CDR1 and CDR2 sequences are GTSNPN and SVGIG (reference sequence). The CDR3 is 18 residues long. The CDR3 DNA reads TGTGCCTGCAGCTTACCCGGGACCAACTATAGGTGGAACACTGAAGCTTTCTTT. The encoded protein is CACSLPGTNYRWNTEAFF.

The chain carries TRBV15 and TRBJ2-1; D is unresolved. CDR3 length: 12 residues. Germline CDR1 LNHNV, CDR2 YYDKDF (reference sequence). V dropped 1 base and J dropped 14 bases, with 12 bases sitting between them. The CDR3 sequence is CATSRGKGNEFF. CDR3 sequence (DNA): TGTGCCACCAGCAGAGGGAAGGGAAATGAGTTCTTC.

V is TRBV6-5 and J is TRBJ1-2; no firm D call. The germline V gene encodes CDR1 MNHEY and CDR2 SVGAGI. The CDR3 loop spans 15 amino acids. V was clipped by 4 bases and J by 3 bases, with 15 bases between them. CDR3 loop: CASSSRAGGDYGYTF. CDR3 sequence (DNA): TGTGCCAGCAGTTCACGGGCAGGAGGTGACTATGGCTACACCTTC.

V gene TRBV18 combines with J gene TRBJ1-2, with D perhaps matching TRBD1 (5 bases). The CDR3 is made up of 14 amino acids. The V end lost 0 bases, the J end lost 8 bases, and 13 bases lay between the germline ends. Germline CDR1 is KGHSH and CDR2 is LQKENI. The CDR3 sequence is CASSPPGVPYGYTF. As DNA, the CDR3 is TGTGCCAGCTCACCACCGGGGGTGCCCTACGGCTACACCTTC.

J is TRBJ2-3 and V is TRBV11-2, with a tentative D call TRBD1 (5 bases). This CDR3 is built from 16 residues. Germline CDR1 reads SGHAT; CDR2 reads FQNNGV. V lost 1 base, J lost 0 bases, and 11 bases lay in between. The CDR3 DNA is TGTGCCAGCAGCTTAGGAGACAGCGCTAGCACAGATACGCAGTATTTT. Translated, it gives CASSLGDSASTDTQYF.

The rearrangement joins TRBV30 to TRBJ1-4; D is unclear. Deletions cut 1 base from V and 5 bases from J, with 8 bases between. The CDR3 has 13 residues. Germline V CDR1 and CDR2: GTSNPN, SVGIG (reference sequence). The CDR3 spells CAWSGAQNEKLFF. CDR3 DNA sequence: TGTGCCTGGAGTGGGGCTCAGAATGAAAAACTGTTTTTT.

This clone has just a few counts. The chain recombines TRBV2 with TRBJ1-4; D perhaps matches TRBD1 (6 bases). Germline V gives CDR1 SNHLY, CDR2 FYNNEI. V was pared by 4 bases and J by 2 bases, with 11 bases between. This CDR3 is built from 15 residues. The CDR3 loop is CASSGLGGTNEKLFF. The DNA of the CDR3 is TGTGCCAGCAGTGGCTTAGGGGGGACTAATGAAAAACTGTTTTTT.

The gene calls are TRBV7-8 and TRBJ2-1; TRBD1 aligns across 9 bases. The CDR3 spans 15 residues. In germline, CDR1 is SGHVS, CDR2 FQNEAQ. Trimming at V came to 1 base and at J to 4 bases, leaving 2 bases not matched to a gene. CDR3 sequence reads: CASSLEGTGYNEQFF. CDR3 DNA: TGTGCCAGCAGCTTAGAGGGGACAGGGTACAATGAGCAGTTCTTC.